Sequencing of this TCR beta chain was carried out in a study of cytomegalovirus exposure and HLA in healthy donors. The wider study: The use of the same platform for the 95 to 150 validation repertoires and the roughly 730 first-cohort repertoires was reported by a later analysis.

Regarding the study as a whole: The study found most TCR sequences rare, yet found some public TCRs in many donors. The study recorded about 160 TCR beta chains that were cytomegalovirus-associated.

A roughly 130-subject validation cohort, separate from the approximately 670-subject first cohort, supplied the donors. The ends were cut back, 6 bases at V and 5 bases at J, with 15 bases in the middle. From germline, CDR1 is MNHEY and CDR2 SVGAGI. CDR3 length equals 14 residues. Repertoires were generated with immunoSEQ multiplex PCR, while TCRdb's copy carries only in-frame clones and drops some. The profile shows 120,000 or so clones, more than 75% of them singletons. Points on this clone: Its antigen remains unidentified.

Material for sequencing was PBMCs. This sequence joins TRBV6-5 and TRBJ2-3, with a tentative D call TRBD2 (7 bases). This receptor was obtained from a woman aged 25-40 years in good health and CMV-seropositive. The CDR3 loop reads CASRPRGAIDTQYF. The CDR3 DNA reads TGTGCCAGCAGGCCCCGGGGGGCGATAGATACGCAGTATTTT.